This TCR beta chain was identified during a study of molecular identifiers for immune sequencing clone quantification. For the study at large: Four of five splits of RNA from approximately 20,000 or 98,000 naive CD8 cells were sequenced in replicates. Overall study findings and caveats: Clones that had above 20 RNA copies took up over 97% of effector molecules but under 1% in naive cells. Molecules of identical TCR sharing a barcode could underestimate highly expanded clone sizes.

Remarks on this clonotype: What it binds is unknown.

The CDR3 loop spans 17 amino acids. Trimming took 6 bases from V and 8 from J; bases not matched to a gene: 20. The germline V gene encodes CDR1 MNHEY and CDR2 SVGEGT. TCRdb independently ran MiXCR on the PCR reads; one entry per CDR3 protein. The repertoire holds about 32,000 distinct CDR3 sequences, with under 20% as singletons. This receptor was obtained from a human donor in good health. Some libraries in this study had Jurkat cell RNA spiked in. Source material: naive CD8+ T cells from blood, with Jurkat cell RNA spiked in. This sample's subset: FACS-sorted CD8+CD4-CCR7+CD45RA+ naive T cells. The chain links TRBV6-2 or TRBV6-3 to TRBJ1-2; 8 bases are a match to TRBD1. This CDR3 reads CASSPIGQGFTLDGYTF. Here the CDR3 DNA reads TGTGCCAGCAGCCCTATCGGACAGGGCTTTACCTTAGACGGCTACACCTTC.